These 26 T cell receptor beta chains originate from one sample sequenced in a study of human T cells and chemical hapten exposure. TCRdb passed the RACE reads through MiXCR, listing each CDR3 protein once. Of 30,000 to 40,000 distinct CDR3 sequences listed, about 7.4% are singletons. Time point in this sample: pre-sensitization, week 0. Regarding treatment: therapeutic diphenylcyclopropenone sensitization with weekly scalp DPC. Material: whole blood, obtained in connection with sensitization to the hapten diphenylcyclopropenone (DPC). Every receptor here comes from a woman aged 45-65 years with alopecia areata. Some clones in this sample may be carry-over from other donors' samples.

J is TRBJ2-7 and V is TRBV29-1; D uncertain. The CDR3 runs to 12 residues. Germline loops: CDR1 SQVTM, CDR2 ANQGSEA. Trimming stripped 6 bases from V and 0 bases from J, with 9 bases between. DNA for the CDR3: TGCAGCGTGGTACAGAGCTCCTACGAGCAGTACTTC. Its protein product is CSVVQSSYEQYF.

This clonotype was recorded many times. This chain connects TRBV4-3 to TRBJ2-1; TRBD2 aligns across 9 bases. Per germline, CDR1 LGHNA and CDR2 YSLEER. The CDR3 loop spans 18 amino acids. J was trimmed by 8 bases and V by 0 bases; bases with no gene match: 14. In nucleotides, the CDR3 is TGCGCCAGCAGCCAAGAGCCCCTGGGTAGCGGGAGCGGGGATGAGCAGTTCTTC. This codes for CASSQEPLGSGSGDEQFF.

This clonotype qualifies as medium-sized. V usage is TRBV18 and J usage is TRBJ1-6; D may be TRBD1 (6 bases). CDR3 length: 17 residues. CDR1 KGHSH and CDR2 LQKENI come from the germline V gene. V shed 5 bases and J shed 8 bases, with 22 bases lying between them. CDR3 in DNA: TGTGCCAGCTCATCCTTTCCCACAGGGCAGCCTGATTCACCCCTCCACTTT. As protein: CASSSFPTGQPDSPLHF.

In this sample, this clonotype turned up a few times. The chain uses TRBV4-2 and TRBJ1-4, with TRBD1 matching over 7 bases. V gave up 4 bases and J gave up 7 bases; unmatched junction bases: 6. Germline V gene data show CDR1 as LGHNA and CDR2 as YNFKEQ. The CDR3 is 14 amino acids. The CDR3 region is CASSRDSNFEKLFF. The CDR3 coding sequence is TGTGCCAGCAGCCGGGACAGCAATTTTGAAAAACTGTTTTTT.

This clonotype came up many times. The V and J genes are TRBV7-2 and TRBJ1-5, with 8 positions matching TRBD1. Trimming took 5 bases from V and 0 from J; bases not matched to a gene: 3. Germline V gene sequence: CDR1 SGHTA, CDR2 FQGNSA. This CDR3 is built from 15 residues. Here the CDR3 DNA reads TGTGCCAGCAGCACAGGACAGGGTAGCAATCAGCCCCAGCATTTT. Its translation is CASSTGQGSNQPQHF.

This clonotype was detected many times. The rearrangement uses TRBV6-5 and TRBJ1-5; D remains ambiguous. This CDR3 contains 14 residues. Trimming shortened V by 6 bases and J by 2 bases, and 11 bases separated the two germline ends. Germline assignment: CDR1 MNHEY and CDR2 SVGAGI. CDR3 protein: CASRAPGGNQPQHF. CDR3 DNA: TGTGCCAGCAGAGCTCCGGGTGGCAATCAGCCCCAGCATTTT.

The V and J genes are TRBV7-2 and TRBJ2-3, with 11 bases aligning to TRBD2. V dropped 3 bases and J dropped 3; count of bases not matched to a gene: 5. Germline CDR1 is SGHTA and CDR2 is FQGNSA. The CDR3 contains 16 residues. The CDR3 spells CASSFTSGRGTDTQYF. For the CDR3, the DNA is TGTGCCAGCAGCTTTACTAGCGGGAGAGGAACAGATACGCAGTATTTT.

This clonotype ranks as medium-sized. The CDR3 loop is CASRQGGTEAFF. CDR3 in DNA: TGCGCCAGCCGACAGGGGGGCACTGAAGCTTTCTTT. The chain has TRBV5-1 and TRBJ1-1; TRBD1 matches at 9 bases. Germline V lookup: CDR1 SGHRS, CDR2 YFSETQ. The CDR3 totals 12 residues. J was trimmed by 4 bases and V by 7 bases; bases with no gene match: 2.

The chain has TRBV10-3 and TRBJ2-7, with D unclear. CDR3 size: 12 residues. Germline CDR1 and CDR2: ENHRY and SYGVKD. The V and J ends lost 4 bases and 3 bases respectively, with 7 bases between them. CDR3 region: CAISAKDYEQYF. Here the CDR3 DNA reads TGTGCCATCAGTGCGAAGGACTACGAGCAGTACTTC.

The chain's CDR3 is CASSYVLSNTEAFF. The DNA for the CDR3 is TGTGCCAGCAGTTACGTCCTCTCGAACACTGAAGCTTTCTTT. The chain is built from TRBV6-2 or TRBV6-3 and TRBJ1-1; D is uncertain. The CDR3 length is 14 residues. Germline V CDR1 and CDR2: MNHEY, SVGEGT. The V end lost 2 bases, the J end lost 1 base, and 8 bases lay between the germline ends.

This chain links TRBV3-1 with TRBJ1-1; D ambiguous. This CDR3 comprises 12 residues. Deletions cut 3 bases from V and 2 bases from J, with 4 bases between. Germline-derived CDR1 and CDR2 are LGHDT and YNNKEL (reference sequence). The CDR3 region has the DNA TGTGCCAGCAGCCAGGGTAACACTGAAGCTTTCTTT. Its protein product is CASSQGNTEAFF.

In this sample, this clonotype turned up many times. The rearrangement links TRBV9 to TRBJ2-3, with 7 bases fitting TRBD1. Germline V CDR1 and CDR2: SGDLS, YYNGEE. This CDR3 region has 18 residues. J lost 1 base, V lost 3 bases, and 14 bases had no gene match. The CDR3 region is CASSESLRRQGGTDTQYF. The CDR3 DNA sequence: TGTGCCAGCAGCGAGTCCCTGAGGCGCCAGGGGGGCACAGATACGCAGTATTTT.

This clonotype was counted ten times or more. This chain joins TRBV20-1 and TRBJ2-5, with D perhaps TRBD1 or TRBD2 (6 bases each). This CDR3 has 14 residues. Deletions cut 5 bases from V and 4 bases from J, with 17 bases between. Germline V gene sequence: CDR1 DFQATT, CDR2 SNEGSKA (reference sequence). The chain's CDR3 is CSAAHLGGPETQYF. CDR3 sequence (DNA): TGCAGTGCTGCCCATTTGGGGGGCCCAGAGACCCAGTACTTC.

The genes are TRBV5-1 and TRBJ2-7; D ambiguous. Trimming took off 0 bases at V and 3 bases at J, with 7 bases between the two ends. CDR1 and CDR2 (germline): SGHRS, YFSETQ. The CDR3 runs to 13 residues. CDR3 protein: CASSLDGNYEQYF. In nucleotides, the CDR3 is TGCGCCAGCAGCTTGGACGGAAACTACGAGCAGTACTTC.

The chain couples TRBV29-1 to TRBJ2-7, with D possibly being TRBD2 (6 bases). The ends were cut back, 7 bases at V and 2 bases at J, with 15 bases in the middle. Germline-derived CDR1 and CDR2 are SQVTM and ANQGSEA. The CDR3 extends over 13 amino acids. The CDR3 here is CSDQRAPAYEQYF. CDR3 DNA sequence: TGCAGCGATCAGCGGGCCCCTGCCTACGAGCAGTACTTC.

This clonotype occurred many times. The V call is TRBV20-1, the J call TRBJ2-5; D gene ambiguous. Germline lookup yields CDR1 DFQATT and CDR2 SNEGSKA (reference sequence). There are 12 residues in the CDR3. The ends were cut back, 3 bases at V and 1 base at J, with 6 bases in the middle. The CDR3 spells CSASHSQETQYF. For the CDR3, the DNA is TGCAGTGCTAGCCACAGCCAAGAGACCCAGTACTTC.

In this sample, this clonotype turned up many times. The chain has TRBV6-1 and TRBJ1-6; D is perhaps TRBD1 (5 bases). V was clipped by 6 bases and J by 9 bases, with 9 bases between them. This CDR3 region has 12 residues. Germline V gene data show CDR1 as MNHNS and CDR2 as SASEGT. CDR3 amino acids: CASRTGGSPLHF. As DNA, the CDR3 is TGTGCCAGCAGGACTGGGGGTTCACCCCTCCACTTT.

This clonotype came up many times. V usage is TRBV7-3 and J usage is TRBJ2-7; 7 bases map to TRBD2. Trimming cost V 2 bases and J 0 bases; bases outside gene matches: 4. Germline values: CDR1 SGHTA, CDR2 FQGTGA. This CDR3 comprises 15 residues. The CDR3 region has the DNA TGTGCCAGCAGCTTACTAGCGGAAAGCTCCTACGAGCAGTACTTC. Protein sequence: CASSLLAESSYEQYF.

This clonotype appeared many times. This sequence joins TRBV7-3 and TRBJ2-1; 8 nucleotides match TRBD1. Per the germline V gene, CDR1 is SGHTA and CDR2 is FQGTGA. Trimming removed 1 base from V and 7 bases from J; junction bases left unmatched: 3. The CDR3 contains 14 residues. CDR3 protein: CASSLRQGWNEQFF. DNA of the CDR3: TGTGCCAGCAGCTTAAGACAGGGGTGGAATGAGCAGTTCTTC.

This clonotype was found many times. This chain joins TRBV11-2 and TRBJ1-2; D may be TRBD1 (5 bases). The germline V gene has CDR1 SGHAT and CDR2 FQNNGV. The germline V and J ends were trimmed by 4 bases and 7 bases, with 16 bases remaining between them. The CDR3 runs 14 residues. This chain's CDR3 is CASSYSDMTAGYTF. Written as DNA, the CDR3 is TGTGCCAGCAGCTACTCGGACATGACGGCTGGCTACACCTTC.

This clonotype was observed many times. This rearrangement joins TRBV19 to TRBJ2-4; 7 nucleotides match TRBD1. Germline V gene sequence: CDR1 LNHDA, CDR2 SQIVND (reference sequence). The CDR3 runs to 17 residues. J lost 0 bases, V lost 5 bases, and 10 bases had no gene match. The DNA of the CDR3 is TGTGCCAGTAGTCCCGAGACAGGGCCCCTAGCCAAAAACATTCAGTACTTC. Translation: CASSPETGPLAKNIQYF. The entire variable domain, with the rest obtained from reference TRBV19 and TRBJ2-4, is as follows: DGGITQSPKYLFRKEGQNVTLSCEQNLNHDAMYWYRQDPGQGLRLIYYSQIVNDFQKGDIAEGYSVSREKKESFPLTVTSAQKNPTAFYLCASSPETGPLAKNIQYFGAGTRLSVL.

This chain joins TRBV7-2 and TRBJ1-6, with TRBD1 as a possible D gene (5 bases). Germline V gene lookup returns CDR1 SGHTA and CDR2 FQGNSA. Trimming stripped 2 bases from V and 7 bases from J, with 9 bases between. CDR3 length: 14 residues. CDR3 coding DNA: TGTGCCAGCAGCTTAAGGGGACTCAATTCACCCCTCCACTTT. It encodes CASSLRGLNSPLHF.

This clonotype was detected a few times. This sequence joins TRBV25-1 and TRBJ1-1, with 8 bases lining up with TRBD1. V lost 6 bases to trimming and J lost 4 bases; unmatched junction nucleotides: 13. The CDR3 runs to 16 residues. CDR1 is MGHDK and CDR2 is SYGVNS in the germline V gene. The CDR3 reads CASRPGGVKRSTEAFF. CDR3 DNA sequence: TGTGCCAGCAGACCAGGGGGCGTCAAACGAAGCACTGAAGCTTTCTTT. Full variable domain (remainder filled in from reference TRBV25-1 and TRBJ1-1): EADIYQTPRYLVIGTGKKITLECSQTMGHDKMYWYQQDPGMELHLIHYSYGVNSTEKGDLSSESTVSRIRTEHFPLTLESARPSHTSQYLCASRPGGVKRSTEAFFGQGTRLTVV.

This clonotype turned up a few times. The rearrangement joins TRBV11-2 to TRBJ2-3; a possible D gene is TRBD2 (6 bases). Germline V gene sequence: CDR1 SGHAT, CDR2 FQNNGV. The length of the CDR3 is 14 residues. V lost 2 bases to trimming and J lost 2 bases, with 8 bases between them. This CDR3 is CASSLRGTTDTQYF. The DNA for the CDR3 is TGTGCCAGCAGCTTACGGGGGACCACAGATACGCAGTATTTT.

This clonotype was observed many times. The rearrangement uses TRBV7-9 and TRBJ2-1, with D perhaps matching TRBD1 (6 bases). The V end was cut by 6 bases, the J end by 5 bases, with 8 bases between. From germline, CDR1 is SEHNR and CDR2 FQNEAQ (reference sequence). CDR3 size: 12 residues. The CDR3 DNA reads TGTGCCAGCAGTTGGGACAACAATGAGCAGTTCTTC. Its translation: CASSWDNNEQFF.

The sample holds a few counts of this clonotype. J is TRBJ1-4 and V is TRBV7-2; D unresolved. V was clipped by 5 bases and J by 5 bases, with 15 bases between them. The CDR3 runs 15 residues. Germline V gene sequence: CDR1 SGHTA, CDR2 FQGNSA. The CDR3 sequence: CASSISGSPNEKLFF. In DNA, the CDR3 is TGTGCCAGCAGCATATCCGGGTCGCCGAATGAAAAACTGTTTTTT.